This TCR beta chain was identified during a study of blood T cells in healthy people across ages (dated by TCRdb to between 2015 and 2016). Notes on the research overall: In model experiments, roughly one uniquely barcoded TCR beta cDNA molecule per two T cells was captured by template switching. The study measured age-related changes in TCR beta repertoire diversity using deep sequencing normalized with unique cDNA molecular identifiers. The donors were split into four age groups: young (average about 15 years), middle-aged (more than 35), aged (roughly 60) and long-lived (approximately 80). To avoid experimental bias, donors of different ages were randomly spread across the sequencing lanes. For two donors (one aged 18 to 29 and one aged 80 or older), the study analyzed two additional independent replicas of 1 million unique cDNA reads from the same blood draw.

In the case of this clonotype: It has no known antigen specificity. Being one base from a much bigger clone, this may be a read error.

The library was obtained by 5' RACE. TCRdb lists the instrument as Illumina HiSeq 2500. A second about 7 to 11 cycle PCR used a sample-barcoded 5' primer and a J-beta primer mix. A template-switch 5' adaptor carrying 12 random nucleotides introduced a unique molecular identifier onto each TCR beta cDNA molecule. At least 2.5 million CDR3-containing paired-end reads were obtained from each sample. First-strand cDNA was synthesized from all RNA with the Mint cDNA synthesis kit, primed by a TRBC-specific oligonucleotide. Following uracil-DNA glycosylase treatment, a first 18-cycle PCR with universal primers M1SS and BC2_uni_R was performed on all cDNA. For the original study's pipeline: Each sample was normalized by randomly selecting 1 million high-quality reads, each carrying a distinct molecular identifier. Instead of being binned into consensus sequences, reads with shared molecular identifiers were discarded. MiTCR, set to a Q25 quality threshold and the strictest error-elimination algorithm, was used for CDR3 identification, clonotype clustering and error correction. A nonparametric unseen species model with Euler transformation was used to estimate lower-bound total TCR beta diversity. TCRdb redid the processing of the public reads, applying fastp at Q25 and MiXCR, and retained in-frame beta chains. CDR3 protein sequences are deduplicated, and each keeps its most common genes and DNA. These V and J calls originate from TCRdb's pipeline instead of the authors' own analysis. In this sample the table shows around 1.5 million distinct CDR3 sequences, around 36% of which occur a single time. The top ten clonotypes cover around 10% of the sample.

Donors were approximately 42 systemically healthy Caucasian individuals from Russia aged roughly 6 to 100 years. About 9.1 milliliters of peripheral blood were collected from each donor into EDTA-treated Vacutainer tubes. PBMCs were isolated by Ficoll-Paque density-gradient centrifugation, with at least 6.5 million obtained per sample. Trizol reagent was used to extract total RNA from PBMCs, with at least 5.5 micrograms per sample. For every donor, flow cytometry on a PBMC aliquot measured the percentage of naive CD45RAhigh/CD27high T cells. From the cysteine through the phenylalanine, the CDR3 covers 12 amino acids. The only DNA kept is the CDR3, 36 bases in frame from the first base. V is shortened by 7 bases, J by 4 bases, and the region joining them spans 14 bases. Based on the germline V gene, the CDR1 and CDR2 sequences are SQVTM and ANQGSEA. General study outcomes and caveats: The CMV infection status of donors was not known, potentially confounding age-related changes in expanded clonotypes. Observed TCR beta diversity correlated strongly with the percentage of naive T cells measured by flow cytometry. Compared with the aged group, more naive CD4+ T cells, fewer expanded clones and increased TCR diversity were shown by the long-lived group, suggesting age selection. Bulk unsorted PBMC profiling prevented conclusive comparison of naive and antigen-experienced compartments. Observed TCR beta diversity per million T cells fell roughly linearly with age, and a significant reduction was already apparent by age around 36. Estimates of total diversity from one million sequenced T cells were regarded as lower bounds and underestimates.

The chain employs TRBV29-1 and TRBJ2-7, with no confidently assigned D gene. The clonotype comes from a woman in her twenties or thirties in good health. Material for sequencing was blood. The CDR3 has the sequence CSAVESSYEQYF. The sequence in DNA is TGCAGCGCCGTGGAATCGAGTTACGAGCAGTACTTC.